This TCR beta chain comes out of a study of blood T cells in healthy people across ages. Study-level points and caveats: Per million T cells, TCR beta diversity dropped roughly linearly as age increased.

Combining a sample-barcoded 5' primer with a J-beta primer mix, a second PCR ran for about 6 to 11 cycles. TCRdb passed the 5' RACE reads through MiXCR, listing each CDR3 protein once. The sample shows 2 million or so distinct CDR3 sequences, 40% to 55% of them seen only once. As regards this clonotype: What it recognizes is unknown. A single base separates this from a much larger clone, so it may be a read error.

Researchers collected ten milliliters of peripheral blood from every single donor. At least 5 micrograms of total RNA were extracted per sample. V was shortened by 2 bases and J by 5 bases, with 4 bases between the two germline ends. The CDR3 runs 11 residues. The V gene's germline CDR1 is MNHEY and CDR2 SVGEGT. The sequencing input was blood. The receptor was derived from a woman in her thirties or forties in good health. The chain joins TRBV6-2 or TRBV6-3 to TRBJ2-7, with D uncertain. CDR3 nucleotides: TGTGCCAGCAGTTACGCCCACGAGCAGTACTTC. Translating gives CASSYAHEQYF.